This record looks at one T cell receptor beta chain sequence and its context. Its specific antigen is unknown. Qualities for individual bases were not recorded, and no much larger clone is one base off. TCR CDR3 regions were amplified from genomic DNA by multiplex PCR using the deep immunoSEQ assay. Extracted genomic DNA from each cell subset was distributed evenly across all wells of several immunoSEQ 96-well plates, and each plate was treated as a replicate. Each replicate PCR for sorted subsets received roughly 200 ng genomic DNA, equal to some 32,000 T cell genomes. The purified libraries were quantified using a Qubit 3.0 fluorometer, sized with a Bioanalyzer 2100, and then quantified again using the KAPA Library Quantification kit. A separate single-read 150-cycle Illumina NextSeq 550 flow cell was used to sequence each immunoSEQ 96-well plate. The study's processing was this. Because the immunoSEQ output held only junctional sequences and lacked quality scores, the filtering could not match the filtering applied to full-length reads. Sequences were annotated with PyIR, a Python wrapper for IgBLAST v1.9, using IMGT germline references to assign V/J genes and CDR3. Reads were removed for weak V/J assignments (E-value above 1e-6), missing CDR3, stop codons, out-of-frame junctions, or ambiguous translated residues. V3J clonotypes were defined as sequences sharing the same inferred V gene, J gene, and CDR3 amino acid sequence. Percentage overlap between repertoires was computed as shared unique clonotypes divided by the size of the smaller repertoire. RTK rarefaction, the Chao1 estimator, and Recon v2.1 estimates of unobserved clonotypes were used to assess repertoire richness. Generation probabilities were computed with OLGA for all TCRbeta clonotypes obtained by the gDNA method from several donors. TCRdb re-hosts the immuneACCESS table, in-frame sequences only. Its copies lack some clones; in the studies checked, an unresolved V gene accounts for under half of them, and the cause for the rest is not known. D and trimming come from the DNA, and the V and J calls and clone size come from that table. For this sample the table gives 2 million to 2.5 million clones, of which about 94% were detected only once. About 1.1% of the sample is in the top ten clones.

The sample is drawn from a study of shared clonotypes between healthy human individuals (TCRdb year 2020). In the study overall: The cohort comprised a couple of women and three men aged 18 to 49 years. Per donor, three plates each were used for CD4 naive and CD4 memory, two for CD8 naive, and one for CD8 memory. The study deeply sequenced blood TCR repertoires of five healthy adults to estimate repertoire size and the extent of clonotype sharing between individuals. To increase sequencing depth and limit assay-specific biases, different laboratories used diverse techniques to prepare libraries and sequence TCR repertoires. Leukapheresis yielded between about 0.8 and 9.5 billion PBMCs per donor.

Findings and caveats that apply to the study as a whole: Clonotypes shared by all four sorted-subset donors showed higher generation probabilities than non-shared clonotypes. Sampling was limited to blood, and TCR repertoires in tissue likely differ from TCR repertoires in blood. When a few donors were compared, the shared fraction of clonotypes was 5% to 6.5% for naive CD4, more than 3% for naive CD8, 2.3% for memory CD4, and 0.4% for memory CD8. The small number of donors limited the genetic and exposure-history diversity represented. Even with the large sequencing depth, rarefaction of the sorted-subset datasets indicated that sequencing was incomplete. Estimated clonotype richness was generally larger for naive than for memory subsets. Based on pairwise subsampling, the degree of clonotype sharing among donors was expected to be affected by sequencing depth.

CD8 naive samples were CD45RO-negative cells positively selected for CCR7, giving a CD45RA+CCR7+ population that excluded TemRA cells. Donors were healthy HIV-negative adults with no recently reported acute infections or vaccinations. Every donor was a Caucasian adult living in Nashville, Tennessee, USA. Blood was obtained by leukapheresis, after which PBMCs were separated by Ficoll-Histopaque density gradient centrifugation and cryopreserved in liquid nitrogen vapor phase. Analytical flow cytometry was used to check the purity and quantity of every magnetically sorted T cell population. Genomic DNA was isolated from every sorted fraction and measured by UV absorbance on a Nanodrop 2000c. Taken from the germline V gene, the CDR1 and CDR2 loops are MGHRA and YSYEKL. Trimming takes 0 bases from V and 8 bases from J, and the germline ends sit 5 bases apart. From its cysteine to its phenylalanine, the CDR3 spans 11 amino acids. Only CDR3 DNA is held: 33 bases, read in frame from base 1.

The sequenced sample was naive CD8+ T cells sorted from blood. The sample's cell subset or site label, decoded: CD45RA+CCR7+. This TCR was sampled from a man in his late teens or twenties in good health. The chain uses TRBV4-1 and TRBJ2-7; a confident D gene designation cannot be given. CDR3 reads: CASSQEGKQYF. The bases read TGCGCCAGCAGCCAAGAAGGGAAGCAGTACTTC.